Shown below are 27 T cell receptor beta chains from a single sample sequenced in a study of blood T cell repertoires in COVID-19. The repertoire was sequenced with immunoSEQ multiplex PCR; TCRdb's copy has only in-frame clones and lacks some. Of 150,000 to 200,000 clones in the sample, 82% were seen once. The source material was peripheral blood. The origin of the receptors is a woman in her sixties with COVID-19, enrolled during active disease.

This chain connects TRBV6-2 or TRBV6-3 to TRBJ2-5; the match to TRBD2 covers 9 bases. The CDR3 runs to 16 residues. CDR1 is MNHEY and CDR2 is SVGEGT in the germline V gene. Trimming took 5 bases from V and 1 from J; bases not matched to a gene: 8. The CDR3 coding sequence is TGTGCCAGCAGTCCCCATAGCGGGAGAGGCCAAGAGACCCAGTACTTC. It encodes CASSPHSGRGQETQYF.

The V call is TRBV5-5, the J call TRBJ2-2, with D perhaps matching TRBD1 (5 bases). The V end lost 2 bases, the J end lost 7 bases, and 18 bases lay between the germline ends. The CDR3 extends over 16 amino acids. Germline CDR1 SGHKS, CDR2 YYEKEE (reference sequence). CDR3 protein: CASSLLAAGLDGELFF. CDR3 in DNA: TGTGCCAGCAGCTTACTCGCGGCAGGGTTGGACGGGGAGCTGTTTTTT.

This chain uses TRBV27 with TRBJ1-1; TRBD1 is a possible D gene (5 bases). V gave up 3 bases and J gave up 3 bases, with 17 bases separating them. The CDR3 has 16 residues. Germline lookup yields CDR1 MNHEY and CDR2 SMNVEV (reference sequence). The CDR3 sequence is CASSFHSQGSDTEAFF. CDR3 DNA: TGTGCCAGCAGTTTCCACTCCCAGGGAAGTGACACTGAAGCTTTCTTT.

The chain recombines TRBV19 with TRBJ1-1, with D tentatively TRBD1 (6 bases). CDR1 and CDR2 from the germline V gene are LNHDA and SQIVND (reference sequence). Trimming cost V 4 bases and J 3 bases, with 24 bases left between them. The CDR3 is 18 amino acids. CDR3 nucleotide sequence: TGTGCCAGTAGTAATGAGACAGGATGGGACGGAGGATACACTGAAGCTTTCTTT. Amino acid sequence: CASSNETGWDGGYTEAFF.

This clone was counted between two and nine times. The chain carries TRBV10-1 and TRBJ2-1, with 9 bases matching TRBD1. V dropped 7 bases and J dropped 5; count of bases not matched to a gene: 3. CDR3 length: 13 residues. Germline CDR1 WNHNN, CDR2 SYGVQD (reference sequence). In nucleotides, the CDR3 is TGCGCCAGCAAGCGGACAGGGGACAATGAGCAGTTCTTC. Residues: CASKRTGDNEQFF.

The chain couples TRBV18 to TRBJ1-6; 9 nucleotides match TRBD1. V lost 0 bases, J lost 9 bases, and 6 bases stayed unmatched. The CDR3 is made up of 16 amino acids. The germline V gene encodes CDR1 KGHSH and CDR2 LQKENI. The CDR3: CASSPPGTGTASPLHF. The DNA for the CDR3 is TGTGCCAGCTCACCACCAGGGACAGGGACGGCTTCACCCCTCCACTTT.

J is TRBJ1-6 and V is TRBV5-3; maybe TRBD1 (6 bases). TRBV5-3 counts as an open reading frame of uncertain function. V was trimmed by 8 bases and J by 6 bases, leaving 21 bases between them. The CDR3 loop spans 16 amino acids. CDR3 nucleotides: TGTGCCAGCTTATTGCGGGGGGGCAGGGCTAATTCACCCCTCCACTTT. Translation gives CASLLRGGRANSPLHF.

The chain is built from TRBV19 and TRBJ1-1; 10 bases agree with TRBD1. V gave up 6 bases and J gave up 7 bases; unmatched junction bases: 8. CDR1 is LNHDA, CDR2 SQIVND, per germline (reference sequence). The CDR3 contains 14 residues. DNA for the CDR3: TGTGCCAGTAGAAAGGGACAGGGGATTCATGAAGCTTTCTTT. It yields the protein CASRKGQGIHEAFF.

The rearrangement links TRBV27 to TRBJ2-6; no definite D call. V was shortened by 2 bases and J by 0 bases, with 5 bases between the two germline ends. The CDR3 covers 15 residues. Germline assignment: CDR1 MNHEY and CDR2 SMNVEV (reference sequence). CDR3 sequence: CASSLRSSGANVLTF. Written as DNA, the CDR3 is TGTGCCAGCAGTTTAAGGAGCTCTGGGGCCAACGTCCTGACTTTC.

The CDR3 DNA follows: TGCAGCGTTGAAAGGTCAGGGTACCCGGGCACAGATACGCAGTATTTT. It codes for CSVERSGYPGTDTQYF. The chain combines TRBV29-1 with TRBJ2-3, with a weak D call TRBD1 (5 bases). Germline V gives CDR1 SQVTM, CDR2 ANQGSEA. V lost 2 bases, J lost 1 base, and 16 bases lay in between. The CDR3 consists of 16 residues.

V and J are TRBV10-3 and TRBJ1-2, with 10 bases fitting TRBD1. Germline V gene sequence: CDR1 ENHRY, CDR2 SYGVKD. Losses at the gene ends were 2 bases for V and 2 bases for J; bases not matched to a gene: 2. The CDR3 loop spans 15 amino acids. CDR3 bases: TGTGCCATCAGTGAGAGGGGACAGGGGAACTATGGCTACACCTTC. It codes for CAISERGQGNYGYTF.

The chain carries TRBV18 and TRBJ1-2; D is undetermined. V dropped 2 bases and J dropped 8 bases, with 12 bases sitting between them. CDR1 is KGHSH and CDR2 is LQKENI in the germline V gene. The CDR3 loop spans 13 amino acids. This chain's CDR3 is CASSPAAFEGYTF. The CDR3 coding sequence is TGTGCCAGCTCACCAGCGGCCTTCGAGGGCTACACCTTC.

This CDR3 reads CASSYEGAGANYGYTF. In nucleotides, the CDR3 is TGTGCCAGCAGCTATGAGGGGGCAGGGGCTAACTATGGCTACACCTTC. The gene calls are TRBV5-6 and TRBJ1-2, with 7 bases matching TRBD1. There are 16 residues in the CDR3. Germline assignment: CDR1 SGHDT and CDR2 YYEEEE. Trimming removed 3 bases from V and 0 bases from J; junction bases left unmatched: 8.

The chain employs TRBV18 and TRBJ2-5; 10 nucleotides match TRBD1. The CDR3 contains 16 residues. The V and J ends lost 3 bases and 2 bases, in that order; junction bases with no gene match: 6. Germline V gene lookup returns CDR1 KGHSH and CDR2 LQKENI. The CDR3, as DNA: TGTGCCAGCTCACCCTACGGGACAGGGGAACAAGAGACCCAGTACTTC. Translated, it gives CASSPYGTGEQETQYF.

The V and J genes are TRBV6-5 and TRBJ1-5; 7 nucleotides align to TRBD1. Germline trimming cut 4 bases from V and 5 bases from J; bases unmatched to any gene: 2. The CDR3 runs to 13 residues. Germline CDR1 and CDR2: MNHEY and SVGAGI. The CDR3 reads CASSSGQDQPQHF. CDR3 bases: TGTGCCAGCAGTTCCGGACAGGATCAGCCCCAGCATTTT.

The chain is built from TRBV27 and TRBJ1-4, with D uncertain. V was shortened by 6 bases and J by 6 bases, with 14 bases between the two germline ends. Germline CDR1 and CDR2: MNHEY and SMNVEV (reference sequence). The CDR3 consists of 14 residues. CDR3 sequence (DNA): TGTGCCAGCAGACCAAGTGCCGGGGATGAAAAACTGTTTTTT. Its translation: CASRPSAGDEKLFF.

This rearrangement joins TRBV6-1 to TRBJ1-3; D may be TRBD1 (5 bases). V was cut by 4 bases and J by 0 bases, with 13 bases left in between. The length of the CDR3 is 16 residues. Germline V lookup: CDR1 MNHNS, CDR2 SASEGT. The CDR3 DNA sequence: TGTGCCAGCAGTGCCCGACAGTCCTACTCTGGAAACACCATATATTTT. Translating it yields CASSARQSYSGNTIYF.

This chain links TRBV5-4 with TRBJ1-2, with D unresolved. The CDR3 spans 16 residues. Trimming took off 0 bases at V and 5 bases at J, with 17 bases between the two ends. Germline lookup yields CDR1 SGHNT and CDR2 YYREEE (reference sequence). Written as DNA, the CDR3 is TGTGCCAGCAGCTTGGGACCCGATGGAGGGCGGTATGGCTACACCTTC. Translated: CASSLGPDGGRYGYTF.

The V gene is TRBV19, the J gene TRBJ1-5; 10 bases match TRBD1. The CDR3 spans 16 residues. V was pared by 5 bases and J by 2 bases, with 6 bases of the junction left unmatched. The germline gives CDR1 LNHDA, CDR2 SQIVND (reference sequence). In DNA form, the CDR3 reads TGTGCCAGTAGTTCCCGGACAGGGGGTGGCAATCAGCCCCAGCATTTT. It yields the protein CASSSRTGGGNQPQHF.

V gene TRBV15 combines with J gene TRBJ1-5, with D possibly being TRBD1 (5 bases). CDR1 and CDR2 (germline): LNHNV, YYDKDF (reference sequence). V dropped 0 bases and J dropped 3 bases, with 9 bases sitting between them. The CDR3 is 15 residues long. The CDR3 protein is CATSREGGFNQPQHF. The CDR3 region has the DNA TGTGCCACCAGCAGAGAGGGGGGATTCAATCAGCCCCAGCATTTT.

The chain links TRBV21-1 to TRBJ1-4; TRBD1, the table's D call, was not compared with the DNA. TRBV21-1 is a documented pseudogene. This CDR3 region has 15 residues. CDR3 sequence (DNA): TGTGCCAGCAGCACGCCCGGGACAGGGGATGAAAAACTGTTTTTT. Encoded protein: CASSTPGTGDEKLFF.

The chain has TRBV6-6 and TRBJ2-3, with a weak D call TRBD2 (6 bases). The CDR3 spans 15 residues. CDR1 and CDR2 from the germline V gene are MNHNY and SVGAGI (reference sequence). Trimming removed 3 bases from V and 3 bases from J, with 13 bases in between. CDR3 protein: CASSYWGEPTDTQYF. Written as DNA, the CDR3 is TGTGCCAGCAGTTATTGGGGGGAGCCTACAGATACGCAGTATTTT.

This chain joins TRBV19 and TRBJ1-4, with 10 bases fitting TRBD1. CDR1 is LNHDA and CDR2 is SQIVND in the germline V gene (reference sequence). Trimming at V came to 4 bases and at J to 8 bases, leaving 13 bases not matched to a gene. The CDR3 extends over 17 amino acids. The CDR3 loop reads CASSTRTGGFAMEKLFF. In nucleotides, the CDR3 is TGTGCCAGTAGTACACGGACAGGGGGTTTCGCAATGGAAAAACTGTTTTTT.

J is TRBJ2-2 and V is TRBV5-5, with TRBD2 as a possible D gene (5 bases). Deletions cut 6 bases from V and 6 bases from J, with 9 bases between. The CDR3 spans 12 residues. Germline V gene sequence: CDR1 SGHKS, CDR2 YYEKEE (reference sequence). CDR3 nucleotide sequence: TGTGCCAGCAACTCGCGGGCCGGGGAGCTGTTTTTT. This codes for CASNSRAGELFF.

The chain employs TRBV7-6 and TRBJ2-5; TRBD1 matches at 7 bases. J was trimmed by 7 bases and V by 11 bases; bases with no gene match: 19. CDR3 length: 15 residues. Per germline, CDR1 SGHVS and CDR2 FNYEAQ. DNA for the CDR3: TGTGCCTCCACCGAGGGGGCCACAGGGTTCGGGACCCAGTACTTC. It is translated as CASTEGATGFGTQYF.

The chain links TRBV6-5 to TRBJ1-2; D may be TRBD1 (6 bases). Deletions cut 6 bases from V and 8 bases from J, with 19 bases between. The CDR3 contains 14 residues. CDR1 is MNHEY and CDR2 is SVGAGI in the germline V gene. CDR3 amino acids: CASSQTWTVEGYTF. CDR3 nucleotides: TGTGCCAGCAGCCAGACATGGACAGTCGAAGGCTACACCTTC.

The chain is built from TRBV6-6 and TRBJ1-4; 10 nucleotides match TRBD1. The CDR3 length is 15 residues. V lost 5 bases to trimming and J lost 7 bases; unmatched junction nucleotides: 7. Germline values: CDR1 MNHNY, CDR2 SVGAGI (reference sequence). The CDR3 DNA is TGTGCCAGCAGTACGACAGGGGGCTCGGGTGAAAAACTGTTTTTT. Protein product: CASSTTGGSGEKLFF.